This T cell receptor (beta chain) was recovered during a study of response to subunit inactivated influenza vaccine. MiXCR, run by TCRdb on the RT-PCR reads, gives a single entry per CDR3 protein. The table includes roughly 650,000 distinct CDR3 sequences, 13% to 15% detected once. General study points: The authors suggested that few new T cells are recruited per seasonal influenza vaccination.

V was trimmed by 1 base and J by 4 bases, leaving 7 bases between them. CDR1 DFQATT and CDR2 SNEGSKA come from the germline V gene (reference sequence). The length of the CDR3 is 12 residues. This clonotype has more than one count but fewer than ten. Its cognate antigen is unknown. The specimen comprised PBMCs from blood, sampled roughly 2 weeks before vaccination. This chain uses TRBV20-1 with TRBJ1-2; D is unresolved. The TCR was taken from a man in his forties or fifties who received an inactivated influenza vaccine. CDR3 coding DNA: TGCAGTGCTAGAGGTCCTCTCTATGGCTACACCTTC. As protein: CSARGPLYGYTF.